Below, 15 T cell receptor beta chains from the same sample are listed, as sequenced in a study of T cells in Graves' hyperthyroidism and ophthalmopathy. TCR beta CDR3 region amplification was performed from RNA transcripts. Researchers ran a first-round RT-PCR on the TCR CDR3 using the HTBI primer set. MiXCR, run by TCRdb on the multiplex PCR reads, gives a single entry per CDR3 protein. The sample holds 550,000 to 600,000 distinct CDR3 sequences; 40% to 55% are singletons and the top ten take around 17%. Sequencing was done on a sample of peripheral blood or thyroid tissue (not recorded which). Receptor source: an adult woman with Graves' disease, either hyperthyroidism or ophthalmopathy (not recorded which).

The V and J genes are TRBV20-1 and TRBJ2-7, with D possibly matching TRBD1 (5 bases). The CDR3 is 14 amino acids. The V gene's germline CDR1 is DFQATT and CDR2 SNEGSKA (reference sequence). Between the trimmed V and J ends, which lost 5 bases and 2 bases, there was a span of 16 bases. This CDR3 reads CSARQVQVPYEQYF. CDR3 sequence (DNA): TGCAGTGCTCGGCAAGTACAGGTTCCCTACGAGCAGTACTTC.

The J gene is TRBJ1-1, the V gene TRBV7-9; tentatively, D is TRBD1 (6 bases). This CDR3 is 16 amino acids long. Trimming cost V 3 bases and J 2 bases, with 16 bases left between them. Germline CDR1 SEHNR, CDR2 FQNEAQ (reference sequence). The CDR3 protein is CASSFGGSGSNTEAFF. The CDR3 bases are TGTGCCAGCAGCTTTGGGGGCAGCGGCTCCAACACTGAAGCTTTCTTT.

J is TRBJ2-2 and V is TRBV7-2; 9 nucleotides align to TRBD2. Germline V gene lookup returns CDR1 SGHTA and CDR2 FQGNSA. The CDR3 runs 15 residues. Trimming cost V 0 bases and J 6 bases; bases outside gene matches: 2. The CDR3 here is CASSLARTSAGELFF. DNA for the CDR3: TGTGCCAGCAGCTTAGCCCGGACTAGCGCCGGGGAGCTGTTTTTT.

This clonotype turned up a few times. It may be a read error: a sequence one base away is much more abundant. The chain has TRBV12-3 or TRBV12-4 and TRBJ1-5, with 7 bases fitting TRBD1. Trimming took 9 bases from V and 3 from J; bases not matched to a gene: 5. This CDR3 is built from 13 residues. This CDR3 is CARSQGSNQPQHF. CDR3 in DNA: TGTGCCAGGTCACAGGGGTCCAATCAGCCCCAGCATTTT.

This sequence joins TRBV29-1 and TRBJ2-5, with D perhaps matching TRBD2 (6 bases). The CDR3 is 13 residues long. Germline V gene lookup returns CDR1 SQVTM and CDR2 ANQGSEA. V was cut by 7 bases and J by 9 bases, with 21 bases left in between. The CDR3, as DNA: TGCAGCGCTGATCCGACAGACGGGGAGGCCCAGTACTTC. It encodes CSADPTDGEAQYF.

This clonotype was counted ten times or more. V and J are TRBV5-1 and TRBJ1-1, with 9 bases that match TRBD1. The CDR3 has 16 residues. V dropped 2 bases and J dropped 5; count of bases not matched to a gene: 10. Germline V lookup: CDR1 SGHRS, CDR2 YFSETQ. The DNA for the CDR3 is TGCGCCAGCAGCTTACCTTACTGGGACAGGGAGACTGAAGCTTTCTTT. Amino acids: CASSLPYWDRETEAFF.

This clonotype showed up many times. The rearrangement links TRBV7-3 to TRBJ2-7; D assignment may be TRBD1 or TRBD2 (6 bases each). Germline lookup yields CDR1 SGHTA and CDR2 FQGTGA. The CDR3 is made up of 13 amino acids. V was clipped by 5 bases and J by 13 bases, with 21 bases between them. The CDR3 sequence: CASSQGGLSKEYF. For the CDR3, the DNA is TGTGCCAGCAGCCAAGGGGGACTGTCAAAGGAATACTTC. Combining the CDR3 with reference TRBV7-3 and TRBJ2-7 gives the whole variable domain GAGVSQTPSNKVTEKGKYVELRCDPISGHTALYWYRQSLGQGPEFLIYFQGTGAADDSGLPNDRFFAVRPEGSVSTLKIQRTERGDSAVYLCASSQGGLSKEYFGPGTRLTVT.

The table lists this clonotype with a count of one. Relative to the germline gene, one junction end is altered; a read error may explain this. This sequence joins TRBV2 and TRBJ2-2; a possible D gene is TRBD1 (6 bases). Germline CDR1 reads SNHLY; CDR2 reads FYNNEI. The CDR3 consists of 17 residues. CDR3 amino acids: CATSETRTEANTGELFF. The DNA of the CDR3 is TGTGCCACCAGTGAAACCCGGACAGAAGCGAACACCGGGGAGCTGTTTTTT.

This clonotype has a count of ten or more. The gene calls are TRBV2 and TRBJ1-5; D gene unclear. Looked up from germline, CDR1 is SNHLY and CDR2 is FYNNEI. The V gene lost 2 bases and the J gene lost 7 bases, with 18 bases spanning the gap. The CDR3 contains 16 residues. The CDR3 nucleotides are TGTGCCAGCAGTGAACCGAAGTGGGAGTCCTCGCAGCCCCAGCATTTT. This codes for CASSEPKWESSQPQHF.

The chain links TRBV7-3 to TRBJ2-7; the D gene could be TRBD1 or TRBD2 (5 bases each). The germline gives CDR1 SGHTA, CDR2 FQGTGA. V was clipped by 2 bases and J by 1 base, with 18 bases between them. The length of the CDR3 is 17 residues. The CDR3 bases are TGTGCCAGCAGCTTAGGGGGTGGGGGAGTAGAGTCCTACGAGCAGTACTTC. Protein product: CASSLGGGGVESYEQYF.

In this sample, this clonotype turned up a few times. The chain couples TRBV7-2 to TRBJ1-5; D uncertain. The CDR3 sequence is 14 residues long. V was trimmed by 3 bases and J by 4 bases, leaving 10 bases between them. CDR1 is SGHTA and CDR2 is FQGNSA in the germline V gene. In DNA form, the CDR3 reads TGTGCCAGCAGCTTCCACTGGGAGAATCAGCCCCAGCATTTT. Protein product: CASSFHWENQPQHF.

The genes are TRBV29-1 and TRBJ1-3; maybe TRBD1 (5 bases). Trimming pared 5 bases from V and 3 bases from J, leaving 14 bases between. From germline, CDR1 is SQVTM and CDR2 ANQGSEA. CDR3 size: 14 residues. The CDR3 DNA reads TGCAGCGTTCGGAGGGACGACTATGGAAACACCATATATTTT. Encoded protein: CSVRRDDYGNTIYF.

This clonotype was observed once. The CDR3 region has the DNA TGTGCCAGCTTAGGGGGCGGTGGGGCCAACGTCCTGACTTTC. The encoded protein is CASLGGGGANVLTF. V and J are TRBV6-6 and TRBJ2-6, with 7 bases fitting TRBD1. The CDR3 covers 14 residues. V lost 8 bases to trimming and J lost 3 bases; unmatched junction nucleotides: 4. The germline V gene encodes CDR1 MNHNY and CDR2 SVGAGI (reference sequence).

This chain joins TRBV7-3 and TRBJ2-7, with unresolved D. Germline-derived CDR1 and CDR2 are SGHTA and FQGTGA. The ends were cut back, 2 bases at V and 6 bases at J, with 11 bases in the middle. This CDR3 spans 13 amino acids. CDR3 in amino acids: CASSLSTLGEQYF. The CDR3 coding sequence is TGTGCCAGCAGCTTATCGACTCTGGGCGAGCAGTACTTC.

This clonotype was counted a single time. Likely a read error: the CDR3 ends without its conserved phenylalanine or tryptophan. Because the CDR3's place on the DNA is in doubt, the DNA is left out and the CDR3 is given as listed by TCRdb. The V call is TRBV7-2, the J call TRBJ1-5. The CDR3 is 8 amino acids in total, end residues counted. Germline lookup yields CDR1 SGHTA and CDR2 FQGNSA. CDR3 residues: CASSLVQS.